Following are 15 T cell receptor beta chains from one sample sequenced in a study of CD8+CD57+ T cells in acquired aplastic anemia. TCR beta VDJ and CDR3 were profiled, and genomic DNA was the template. TCRdb called the reads again in MiXCR, with one record for every CDR3 protein. Among some 240,000 distinct CDR3 sequences, roughly 35% were seen once, and the ten largest hold 1.1%. The sequenced material came from sorted CD4+, CD8+, or CD8+CD57+ T cells (not recorded which) from PBMCs. These receptors all come from a human donor in good health, serving as a control.

This clonotype was seen a handful of times. The rearrangement joins TRBV5-1 to TRBJ1-4, with D unresolved. This CDR3 spans 14 amino acids. Trimming cost V 4 bases and J 8 bases, with 15 bases left between them. Germline V lookup: CDR1 SGHRS, CDR2 YFSETQ. CDR3 protein: CASSRAPTSEKLFF. The CDR3 DNA is TGCGCCAGCAGCCGGGCCCCGACGAGCGAAAAACTGTTTTTT.

This clonotype was seen ten or more times. J is TRBJ1-1 and V is TRBV4-1; D uncertain. Deletions cut 1 base from V and 7 bases from J, with 10 bases between. Germline V CDR1 and CDR2: MGHRA, YSYEKL. CDR3 size: 13 residues. The CDR3 DNA follows: TGCGCCAGCAGCCAAGTGGGTAGATATGAAGCTTTCTTT. Residues: CASSQVGRYEAFF.

This clonotype was observed many times. The chain recombines TRBV5-1 with TRBJ2-7, with a tentative D call TRBD1 (5 bases). In germline, CDR1 is SGHRS, CDR2 YFSETQ. The CDR3 covers 14 residues. Trimming pared 4 bases from V and 2 bases from J, leaving 13 bases between. Here the CDR3 reads CASSIWTTTYEQYF. CDR3 nucleotide sequence: TGCGCCAGCAGCATCTGGACAACTACCTACGAGCAGTACTTC.

The CDR3 DNA reads TGCAGCGTTCTTCCAGGGGTGTCTGAGCAGTTCTTC. This encodes CSVLPGVSEQFF. This sequence joins TRBV29-1 and TRBJ2-1; TRBD1 is a possible D gene (6 bases). This CDR3 contains 12 residues. Germline V gene sequence: CDR1 SQVTM, CDR2 ANQGSEA. Trimming shortened V by 5 bases and J by 9 bases, and 14 bases separated the two germline ends.

In its sample, this clonotype was seen many times. The chain links TRBV10-3 to TRBJ1-4; TRBD1 is a possible D gene (6 bases). V was cut by 3 bases and J by 5 bases, with 10 bases left in between. In germline, CDR1 is ENHRY, CDR2 SYGVKD. CDR3 length: 14 residues. The CDR3: CAISERGANEKLFF. The CDR3 DNA follows: TGTGCCATCAGTGAACGGGGGGCAAATGAAAAACTGTTTTTT.

This clonotype was seen many times. The J gene is TRBJ1-6, the V gene TRBV5-4; a possible D gene is TRBD1 (5 bases). Trimming pared 3 bases from V and 4 bases from J, leaving 14 bases between. The CDR3 is 16 residues long. Germline V gives CDR1 SGHNT, CDR2 YYREEE (reference sequence). The CDR3 region is CASSSSPGTYNSPLHF. The CDR3 bases are TGTGCCAGCAGCTCATCTCCGGGGACGTATAATTCACCCCTCCACTTT.

The gene calls are TRBV19 and TRBJ2-5; TRBD2 matches at 10 bases. The CDR3 is made up of 12 amino acids. Trimming removed 7 bases from V and 5 bases from J; junction bases left unmatched: 1. CDR1 is LNHDA, CDR2 SQIVND, per germline (reference sequence). CDR3 sequence: CASMGLAETQYF. CDR3 bases: TGTGCCAGTATGGGACTAGCGGAGACCCAGTACTTC.

This clonotype was detected ten times or more. CDR3 residues: CASSWGPGNTIYF. The CDR3 DNA follows: TGTGCCAGCAGTTGGGGCCCTGGAAACACCATATATTTT. The rearrangement links TRBV12-3 or TRBV12-4 to TRBJ1-3; D is possibly TRBD1 (5 bases). The CDR3 length is 13 residues. V dropped 4 bases and J dropped 2 bases, with 6 bases sitting between them.

J is TRBJ1-6 and V is TRBV15, with no clear D. The CDR3 consists of 13 residues. Germline lookup yields CDR1 LNHNV and CDR2 YYDKDF (reference sequence). The V gene lost 0 bases and the J gene lost 8 bases, with 5 bases spanning the gap. CDR3 DNA sequence: TGTGCCACCAGCAGAGATATAGATTCACCCCTCCACTTT. Its protein product is CATSRDIDSPLHF.

Comments on this clonotype: One end of the junction varies from germline; a read error may be responsible. V gene TRBV10-3 combines with J gene TRBJ1-1, with no clear D. Germline CDR1 is ENHRY and CDR2 is SYGVKD. This CDR3 contains 15 residues. The CDR3 DNA reads TGTGCCATCAGTGAGGGTAAGGTCATGAACACTGAAGCTCTCTTT. It is translated as CAISEGKVMNTEALF.

This clonotype was observed at least ten times. The CDR3 DNA reads as TGCGCCAGCAGCTTGGAGGGGTCGGAGACCCAGTACTTC. The encoded protein is CASSLEGSETQYF. J is TRBJ2-5 and V is TRBV5-1; tentative D call: TRBD1 (5 bases). Trimming pared 0 bases from V and 5 bases from J, leaving 8 bases between. The CDR3 is 13 amino acids. Germline-derived CDR1 and CDR2 are SGHRS and YFSETQ. The variable domain in full, completed from reference TRBV5-1 and TRBJ2-5, reads KAGVTQTPRYLIKTRGQQVTLSCSPISGHRSVSWYQQTPGQGLQFLFEYFSETQRNKGNFPGRFSGRQFSNSRSEMNVSTLELGDSALYLCASSLEGSETQYFGPGTRLLVL.

J is TRBJ1-2 and V is TRBV10-3; unclear D gene. This CDR3 is built from 13 residues. V lost 4 bases and J 7 bases, leaving 13 bases between the germline ends. The germline CDR1 and CDR2 sequences are ENHRY and SYGVKD. CDR3 coding DNA: TGTGCCATCAGTGGGTCGCAGGAGTTTGGCTACACCTTC. Its protein product is CAISGSQEFGYTF.

This clonotype was seen at least ten times. CDR3: CASSLVVNQPQHF. The CDR3 region has the DNA TGTGCCAGCAGCTTAGTCGTCAATCAGCCCCAGCATTTT. This sequence joins TRBV7-2 and TRBJ1-5; D ambiguous. CDR1 SGHTA and CDR2 FQGNSA come from the germline V gene. The CDR3 is 13 amino acids. The V end was cut by 1 base, the J end by 3 bases, with 4 bases between.

This clonotype was seen many times. The chain carries TRBV24-1 and TRBJ2-7; TRBD1 matches at 7 bases. Germline CDR1 reads KGHDR; CDR2 reads SFDVKD. CDR3 length equals 16 residues. V was pared by 0 bases and J by 6 bases, with 10 bases of the junction left unmatched. CDR3 loop: CATSDLLGTAEGEQYF. CDR3 DNA sequence: TGTGCCACCAGTGATTTGCTTGGGACAGCAGAAGGCGAGCAGTACTTC.

This clonotype was counted many times. The chain links TRBV24-1 to TRBJ2-3; D not certain. Germline V gene data show CDR1 as KGHDR and CDR2 as SFDVKD. This CDR3 has 15 amino acids. Trimming pared 3 bases from V and 2 bases from J, leaving 11 bases between. The CDR3 DNA follows: TGTGCCACCAGTGATAGTTCAGTGGACACAGATACGCAGTATTTT. Protein product: CATSDSSVDTDTQYF.